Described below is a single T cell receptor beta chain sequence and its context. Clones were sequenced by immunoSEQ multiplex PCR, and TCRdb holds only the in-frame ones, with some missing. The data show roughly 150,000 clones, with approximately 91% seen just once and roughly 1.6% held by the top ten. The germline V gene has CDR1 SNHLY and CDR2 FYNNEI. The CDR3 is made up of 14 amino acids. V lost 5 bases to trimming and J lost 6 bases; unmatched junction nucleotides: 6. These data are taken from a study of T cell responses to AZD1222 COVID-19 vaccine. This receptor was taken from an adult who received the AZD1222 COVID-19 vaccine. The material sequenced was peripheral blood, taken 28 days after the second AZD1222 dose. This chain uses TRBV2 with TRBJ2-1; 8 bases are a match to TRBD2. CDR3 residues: CASSLRGAGNEQFF. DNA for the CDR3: TGTGCCAGCAGTCTGCGGGGGGCGGGCAATGAGCAGTTCTTC.